This T cell receptor (beta chain) stems from a study of T cell responses to AZD1222 COVID-19 vaccine. General observations from the study: The number of AZD1222 recipients seropositive at baseline was only 6 or 7. Donors in the cohort were predominantly white British and more often female, and clonal diversity was possibly underestimated.

The CDR3 totals 17 residues. Germline loops: CDR1 MDHEN, CDR2 SYDVKM. Trimming removed 3 bases from V and 1 base from J, with 19 bases in between. TCRdb keeps only in-frame clones here, not all; method: immunoSEQ multiplex PCR. This table holds roughly 150,000 clones, around 92% found once. In regard to this clone: Its antigen is not known.

The origin of this receptor is an adult in good health. The V and J genes are TRBV28 and TRBJ2-7; the D gene could be TRBD1 or TRBD2 (5 bases each). This specimen consisted of peripheral blood, obtained on day 0 of AZD1222 vaccination. CDR3 nucleotide sequence: TGTGCCAGCAGTTTTATCCTCGGGACCTCCAGGTCCTACGAGCAGTACTTC. It translates to CASSFILGTSRSYEQYF.